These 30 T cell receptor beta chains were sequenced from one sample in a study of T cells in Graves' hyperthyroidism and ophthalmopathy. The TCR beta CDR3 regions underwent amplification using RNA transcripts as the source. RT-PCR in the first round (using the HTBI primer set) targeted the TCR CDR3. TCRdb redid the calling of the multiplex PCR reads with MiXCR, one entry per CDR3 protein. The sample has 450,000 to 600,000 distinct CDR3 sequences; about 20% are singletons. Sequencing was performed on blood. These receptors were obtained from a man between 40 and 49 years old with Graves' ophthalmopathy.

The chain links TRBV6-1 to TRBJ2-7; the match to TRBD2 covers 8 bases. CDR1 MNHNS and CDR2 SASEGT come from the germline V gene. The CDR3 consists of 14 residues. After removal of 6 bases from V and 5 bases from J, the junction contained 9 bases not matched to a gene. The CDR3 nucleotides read TGTGCCAGCAGGATGCGGGGGGCAATCGACGAGCAGTACTTC. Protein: CASRMRGAIDEQYF.

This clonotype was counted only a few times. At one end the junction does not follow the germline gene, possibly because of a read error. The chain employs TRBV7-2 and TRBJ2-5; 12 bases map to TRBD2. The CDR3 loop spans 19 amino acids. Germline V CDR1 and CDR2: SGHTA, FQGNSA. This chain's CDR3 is CASSRRNLRTSGKQETQYF. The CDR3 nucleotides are TGTGCCAGCAGCCGCCGTAATTTACGGACTAGCGGGAAGCAAGAGACTCAGTACTTC.

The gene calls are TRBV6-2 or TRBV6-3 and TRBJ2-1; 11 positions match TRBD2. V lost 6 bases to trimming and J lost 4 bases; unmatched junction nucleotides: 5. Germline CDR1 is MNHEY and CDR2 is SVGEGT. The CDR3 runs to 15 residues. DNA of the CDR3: TGTGCCAGCAGATCTAGCGGGGGGCGATACAATGAGCAGTTCTTC. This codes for CASRSSGGRYNEQFF.

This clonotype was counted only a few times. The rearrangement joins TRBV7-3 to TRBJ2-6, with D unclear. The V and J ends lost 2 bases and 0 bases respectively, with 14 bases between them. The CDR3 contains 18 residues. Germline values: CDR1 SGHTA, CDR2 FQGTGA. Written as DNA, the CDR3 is TGTGCCAGCAGCTTAGGTCCAGGAACAATCTCTGGGGCCAACGTCCTGACTTTC. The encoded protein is CASSLGPGTISGANVLTF. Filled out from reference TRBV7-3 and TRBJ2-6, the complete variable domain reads GAGVSQTPSNKVTEKGKYVELRCDPISGHTALYWYRQSLGQGPEFLIYFQGTGAADDSGLPNDRFFAVRPEGSVSTLKIQRTERGDSAVYLCASSLGPGTISGANVLTFGAGSRLTVL.

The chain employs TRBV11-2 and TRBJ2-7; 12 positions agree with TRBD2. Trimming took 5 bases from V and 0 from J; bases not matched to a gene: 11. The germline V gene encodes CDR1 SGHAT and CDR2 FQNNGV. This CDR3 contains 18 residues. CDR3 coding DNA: TGTGCCAGCAGCCAAGATAGGGCTAGCGGGAGGGCCTCCTACGAGCAGTACTTC. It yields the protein CASSQDRASGRASYEQYF.

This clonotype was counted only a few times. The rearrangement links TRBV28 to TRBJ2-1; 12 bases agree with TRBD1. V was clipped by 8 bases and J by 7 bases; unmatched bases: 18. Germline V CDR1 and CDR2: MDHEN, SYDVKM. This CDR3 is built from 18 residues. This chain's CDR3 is CASSHDRGTGGGGNEQFF. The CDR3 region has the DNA TGTGCCAGCTCACATGACCGCGGGACAGGGGGCGGAGGGAATGAGCAGTTCTTC.

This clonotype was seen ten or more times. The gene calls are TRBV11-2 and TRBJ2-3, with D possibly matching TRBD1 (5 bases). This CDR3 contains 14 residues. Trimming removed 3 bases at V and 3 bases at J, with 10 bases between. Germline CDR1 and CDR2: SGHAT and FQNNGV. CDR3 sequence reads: CASSLGHRTDTQYF. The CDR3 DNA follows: TGTGCCAGCAGCTTGGGGCACAGGACAGATACGCAGTATTTT.

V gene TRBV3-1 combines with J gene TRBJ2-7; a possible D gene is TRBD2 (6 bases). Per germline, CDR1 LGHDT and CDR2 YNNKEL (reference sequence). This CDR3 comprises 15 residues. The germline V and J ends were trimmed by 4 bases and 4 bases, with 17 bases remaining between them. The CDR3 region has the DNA TGTGCCAGCAGCCGACAGAAACAAGGGAGGTACGAGCAGTACTTC. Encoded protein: CASSRQKQGRYEQYF.

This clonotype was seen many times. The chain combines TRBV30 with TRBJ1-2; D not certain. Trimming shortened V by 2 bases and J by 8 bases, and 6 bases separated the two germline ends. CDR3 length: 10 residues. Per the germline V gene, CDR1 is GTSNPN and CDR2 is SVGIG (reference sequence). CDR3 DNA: TGTGCCTGGAGTAACGGGGGCTACACCTTC. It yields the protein CAWSNGGYTF.

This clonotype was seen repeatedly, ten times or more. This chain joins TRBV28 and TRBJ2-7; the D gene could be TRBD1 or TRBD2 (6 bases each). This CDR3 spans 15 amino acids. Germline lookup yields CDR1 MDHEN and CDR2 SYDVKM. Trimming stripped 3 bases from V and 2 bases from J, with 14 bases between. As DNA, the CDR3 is TGTGCCAGCAGTTTGGGGGGTGGGACAACCTACGAGCAGTACTTC. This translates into CASSLGGGTTYEQYF. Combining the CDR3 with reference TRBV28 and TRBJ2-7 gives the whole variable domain DVKVTQSSRYLVKRTGEKVFLECVQDMDHENMFWYRQDPGLGLRLIYFSYDVKMKEKGDIPEGYSVSREKKERFSLILESASTNQTSMYLCASSLGGGTTYEQYFGPGTRLTVT.

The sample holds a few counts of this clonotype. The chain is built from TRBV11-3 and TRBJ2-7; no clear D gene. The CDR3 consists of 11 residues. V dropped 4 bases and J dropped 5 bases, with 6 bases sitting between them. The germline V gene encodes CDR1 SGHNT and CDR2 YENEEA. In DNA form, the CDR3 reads TGTGCCAGCAGCTCCGGACACGAGCAGTACTTC. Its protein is CASSSGHEQYF.

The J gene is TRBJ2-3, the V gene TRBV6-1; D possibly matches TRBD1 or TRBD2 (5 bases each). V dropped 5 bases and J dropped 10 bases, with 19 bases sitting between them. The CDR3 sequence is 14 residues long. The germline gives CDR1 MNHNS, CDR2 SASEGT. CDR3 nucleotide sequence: TGTGCCAGCAGTTCCCACGATCCGGGACGGCCGCAGTATTTT. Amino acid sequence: CASSSHDPGRPQYF.

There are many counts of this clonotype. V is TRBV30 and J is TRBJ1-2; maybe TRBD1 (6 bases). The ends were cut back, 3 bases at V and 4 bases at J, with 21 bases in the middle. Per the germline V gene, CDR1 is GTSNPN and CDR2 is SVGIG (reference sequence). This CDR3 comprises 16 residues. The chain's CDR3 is CAWSVRPVGGGYGYTF. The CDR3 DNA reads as TGTGCCTGGAGCGTTCGGCCGGTCGGAGGGGGCTATGGCTACACCTTC.

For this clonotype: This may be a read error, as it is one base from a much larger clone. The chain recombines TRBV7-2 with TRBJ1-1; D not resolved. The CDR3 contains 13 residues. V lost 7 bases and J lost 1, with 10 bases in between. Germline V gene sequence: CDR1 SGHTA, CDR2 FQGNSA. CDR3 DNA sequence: TGTGCCAGCAACACACAGCCGAACACTGAAGCTTTCTTT. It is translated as CASNTQPNTEAFF.

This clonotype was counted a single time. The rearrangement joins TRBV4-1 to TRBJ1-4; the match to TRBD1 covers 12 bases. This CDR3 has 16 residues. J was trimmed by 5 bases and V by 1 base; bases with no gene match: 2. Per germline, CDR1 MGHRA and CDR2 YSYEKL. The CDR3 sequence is CASSQGDRGPNEKLFF. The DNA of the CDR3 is TGCGCCAGCAGCCAAGGGGACAGGGGGCCCAATGAAAAACTGTTTTTT.

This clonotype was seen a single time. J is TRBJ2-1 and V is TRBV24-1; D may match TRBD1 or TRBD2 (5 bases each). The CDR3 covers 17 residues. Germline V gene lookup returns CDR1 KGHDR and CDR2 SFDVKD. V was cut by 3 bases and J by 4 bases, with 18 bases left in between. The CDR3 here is CATSDASGTEGYNEQFF. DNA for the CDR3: TGTGCCACCAGTGATGCGTCCGGGACGGAAGGTTACAATGAGCAGTTCTTC.

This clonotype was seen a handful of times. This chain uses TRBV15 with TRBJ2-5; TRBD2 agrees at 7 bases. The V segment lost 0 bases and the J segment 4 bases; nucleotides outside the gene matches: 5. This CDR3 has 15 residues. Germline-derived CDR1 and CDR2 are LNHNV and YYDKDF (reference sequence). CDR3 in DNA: TGTGCCACCAGCAGAGAAGGGAGGGCAGGAGAGACCCAGTACTTC. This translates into CATSREGRAGETQYF.

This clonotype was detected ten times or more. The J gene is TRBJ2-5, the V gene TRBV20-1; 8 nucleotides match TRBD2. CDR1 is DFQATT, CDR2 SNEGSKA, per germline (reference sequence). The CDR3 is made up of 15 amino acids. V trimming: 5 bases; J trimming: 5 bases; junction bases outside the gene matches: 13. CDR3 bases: TGCAGTGCTGACGAGCTGCGGGGGGAACGTGAGACCCAGTACTTC. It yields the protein CSADELRGERETQYF.

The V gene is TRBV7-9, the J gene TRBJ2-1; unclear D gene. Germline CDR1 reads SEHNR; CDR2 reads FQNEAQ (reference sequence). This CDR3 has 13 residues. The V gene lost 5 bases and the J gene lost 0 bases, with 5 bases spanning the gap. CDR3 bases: TGTGCCAGCAGCGAAGACTCCTACAATGAGCAGTTCTTC. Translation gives CASSEDSYNEQFF.

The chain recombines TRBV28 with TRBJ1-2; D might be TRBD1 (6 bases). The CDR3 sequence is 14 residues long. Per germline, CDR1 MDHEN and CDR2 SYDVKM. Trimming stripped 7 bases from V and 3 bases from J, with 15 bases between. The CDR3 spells CASTLGGGYYGYTF. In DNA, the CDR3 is TGTGCCAGCACCTTAGGGGGGGGCTACTATGGCTACACCTTC.

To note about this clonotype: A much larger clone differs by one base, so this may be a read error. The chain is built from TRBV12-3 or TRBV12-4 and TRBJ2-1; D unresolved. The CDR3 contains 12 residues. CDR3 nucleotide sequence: TGTGCCGGCAGTCCCCGCTTAAATGAGCAGTTCTTC. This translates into CAGSPRLNEQFF.

CDR3 loop: CASSQTEGLHGYTF. The DNA for the CDR3 is TGCGCCAGCAGCCAGACAGAGGGCTTGCATGGCTACACCTTC. The chain is built from TRBV4-1 and TRBJ1-2; D possibly corresponds to TRBD1 (5 bases). Trimming removed 3 bases from V and 6 bases from J, with 14 bases in between. CDR3 length equals 14 residues. Per germline, CDR1 MGHRA and CDR2 YSYEKL.

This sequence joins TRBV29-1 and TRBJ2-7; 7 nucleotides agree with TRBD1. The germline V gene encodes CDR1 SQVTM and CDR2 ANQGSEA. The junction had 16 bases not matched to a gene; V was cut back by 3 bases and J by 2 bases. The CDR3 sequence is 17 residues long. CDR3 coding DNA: TGCAGCGTTGATGACAGGGACCGTCACAAAACCACCTACGAGCAGTACTTC. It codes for CSVDDRDRHKTTYEQYF.

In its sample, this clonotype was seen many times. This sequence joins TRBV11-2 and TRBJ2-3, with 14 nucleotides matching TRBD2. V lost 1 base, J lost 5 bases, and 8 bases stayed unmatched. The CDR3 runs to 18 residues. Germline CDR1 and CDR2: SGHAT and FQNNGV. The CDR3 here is CASSLVGGLAGGKDTQYF. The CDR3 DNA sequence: TGTGCCAGCAGCTTAGTAGGAGGACTAGCGGGGGGTAAAGATACGCAGTATTTT. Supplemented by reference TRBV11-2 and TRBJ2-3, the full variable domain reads EAGVAQSPRYKIIEKRQSVAFWCNPISGHATLYWYQQILGQGPKLLIQFQNNGVVDDSQLPKDRFSAERLKGVDSTLKIQPAKLEDSAVYLCASSLVGGLAGGKDTQYFGPGTRLTVL.

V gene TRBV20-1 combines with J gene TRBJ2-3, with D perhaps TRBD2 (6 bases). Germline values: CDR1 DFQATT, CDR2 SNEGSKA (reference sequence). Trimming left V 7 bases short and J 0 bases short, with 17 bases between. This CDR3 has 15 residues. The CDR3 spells CSVVLSGVSTDTQYF. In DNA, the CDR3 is TGCAGTGTCGTCCTGTCGGGAGTAAGCACAGATACGCAGTATTTT.

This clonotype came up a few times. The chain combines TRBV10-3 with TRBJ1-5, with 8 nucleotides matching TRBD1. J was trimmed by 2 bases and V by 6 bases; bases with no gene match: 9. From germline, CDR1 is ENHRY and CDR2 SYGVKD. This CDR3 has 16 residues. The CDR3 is CAISDRGLGGNQPQHF. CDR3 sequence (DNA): TGTGCCATCAGCGACAGGGGCTTGGGGGGCAATCAGCCCCAGCATTTT.

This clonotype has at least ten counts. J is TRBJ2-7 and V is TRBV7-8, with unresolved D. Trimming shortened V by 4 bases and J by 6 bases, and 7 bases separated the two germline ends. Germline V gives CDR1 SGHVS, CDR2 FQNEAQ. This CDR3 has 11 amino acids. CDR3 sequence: CASSSRGEQYF. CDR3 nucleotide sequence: TGTGCCAGCAGCTCCCGAGGCGAGCAGTACTTC. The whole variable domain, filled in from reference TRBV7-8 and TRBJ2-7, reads GAGVSQSPRYKVAKRGQDVALRCDPISGHVSLFWYQQALGQGPEFLTYFQNEAQLDKSGLPSDRFFAERPEGSVSTLKIQRTQQEDSAVYLCASSSRGEQYFGPGTRLTVT.

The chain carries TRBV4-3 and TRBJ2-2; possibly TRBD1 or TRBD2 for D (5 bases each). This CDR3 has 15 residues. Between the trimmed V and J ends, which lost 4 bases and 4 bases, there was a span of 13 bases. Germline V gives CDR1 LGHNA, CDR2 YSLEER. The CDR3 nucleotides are TGCGCCAGCAGCCGAGGGGAGCGGAGCACCGGGGAGCTGTTTTTT. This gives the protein CASSRGERSTGELFF.

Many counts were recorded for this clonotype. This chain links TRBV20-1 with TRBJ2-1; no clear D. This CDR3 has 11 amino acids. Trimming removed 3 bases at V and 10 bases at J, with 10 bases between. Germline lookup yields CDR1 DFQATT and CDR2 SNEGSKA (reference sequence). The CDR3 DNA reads TGCAGTGCTAGCTCGAACGTCGAGCAGTTCTTC. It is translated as CSASSNVEQFF.

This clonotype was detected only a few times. DNA for the CDR3: TGTGCCACCAGCAGAGCCGGGACAGGGGTCAATGAGCAGTTCTTC. Translation: CATSRAGTGVNEQFF. The chain has TRBV15 and TRBJ2-1; TRBD1 aligns across 10 bases. The length of the CDR3 is 15 residues. The germline CDR1 and CDR2 sequences are LNHNV and YYDKDF (reference sequence). V trimming: 1 base; J trimming: 6 bases; junction bases outside the gene matches: 3.